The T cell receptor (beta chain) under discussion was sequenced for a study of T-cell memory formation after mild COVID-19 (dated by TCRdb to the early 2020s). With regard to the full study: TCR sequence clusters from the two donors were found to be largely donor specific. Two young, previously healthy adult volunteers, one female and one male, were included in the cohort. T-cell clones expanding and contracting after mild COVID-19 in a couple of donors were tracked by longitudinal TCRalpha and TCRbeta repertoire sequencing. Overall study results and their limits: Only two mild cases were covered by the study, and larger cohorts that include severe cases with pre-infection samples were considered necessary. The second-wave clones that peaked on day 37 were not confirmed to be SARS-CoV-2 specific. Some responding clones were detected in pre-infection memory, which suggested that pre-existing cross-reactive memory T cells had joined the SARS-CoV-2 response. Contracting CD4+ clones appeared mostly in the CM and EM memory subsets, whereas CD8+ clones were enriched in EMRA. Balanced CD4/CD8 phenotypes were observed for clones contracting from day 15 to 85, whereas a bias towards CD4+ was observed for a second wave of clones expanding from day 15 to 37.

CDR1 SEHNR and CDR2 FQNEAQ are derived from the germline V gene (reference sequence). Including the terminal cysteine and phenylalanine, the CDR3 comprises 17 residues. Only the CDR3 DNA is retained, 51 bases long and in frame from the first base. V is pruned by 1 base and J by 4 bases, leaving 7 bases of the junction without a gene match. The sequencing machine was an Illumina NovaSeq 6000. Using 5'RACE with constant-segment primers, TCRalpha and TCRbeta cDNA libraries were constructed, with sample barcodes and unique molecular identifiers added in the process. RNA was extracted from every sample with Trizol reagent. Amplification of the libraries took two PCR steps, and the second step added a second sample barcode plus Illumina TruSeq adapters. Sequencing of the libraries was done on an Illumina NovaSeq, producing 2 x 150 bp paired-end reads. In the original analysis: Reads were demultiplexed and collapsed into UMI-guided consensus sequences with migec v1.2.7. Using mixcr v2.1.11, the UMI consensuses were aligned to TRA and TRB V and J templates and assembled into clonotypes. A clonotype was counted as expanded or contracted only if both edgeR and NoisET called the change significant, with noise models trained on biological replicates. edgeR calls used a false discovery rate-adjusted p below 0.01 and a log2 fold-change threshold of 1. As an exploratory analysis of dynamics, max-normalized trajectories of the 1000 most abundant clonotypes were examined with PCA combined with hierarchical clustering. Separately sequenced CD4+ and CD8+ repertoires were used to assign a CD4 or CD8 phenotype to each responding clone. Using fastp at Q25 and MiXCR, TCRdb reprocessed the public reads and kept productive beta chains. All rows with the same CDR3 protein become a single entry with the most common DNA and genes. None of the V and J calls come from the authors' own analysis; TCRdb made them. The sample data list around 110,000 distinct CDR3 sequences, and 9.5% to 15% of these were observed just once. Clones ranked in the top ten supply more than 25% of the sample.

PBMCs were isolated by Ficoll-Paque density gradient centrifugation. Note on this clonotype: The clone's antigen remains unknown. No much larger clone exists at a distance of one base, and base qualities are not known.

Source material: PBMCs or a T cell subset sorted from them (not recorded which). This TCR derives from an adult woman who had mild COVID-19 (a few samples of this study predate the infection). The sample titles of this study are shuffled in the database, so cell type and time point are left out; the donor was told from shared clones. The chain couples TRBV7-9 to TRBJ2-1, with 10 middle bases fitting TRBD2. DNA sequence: TGTGCCAGCAGCTTAGGGACTAGCGGAGGGGCTTACAATGAGCAGTTCTTC. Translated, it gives CASSLGTSGGAYNEQFF.